This TCR beta chain originates from a study of blood T cell repertoires in COVID-19. Study context: Spain, Italy and the United States supplied samples that represented acute and convalescent COVID-19.

As handled by the study authors: Amplification of reference gene primers was used by the study to estimate nucleated cell counts. TCRdb's table, derived via immunoSEQ multiplex PCR, lists solely in-frame clones and lacks some. The V and J calls and clone size come from that table; D and trimming were worked out from the DNA. The table includes a few hundred thousand clones, around 90% detected once. The length of the CDR3 is 17 residues. Germline V CDR1 and CDR2: LGHNA, YSLEER. Trimming cost V 1 base and J 4 bases; bases outside gene matches: 9. Cohort placement rested on clinical history that participants reported themselves. Recovered Cohort 3 donors showed two negative PCRs, clearance, or symptom resolution. This clone was observed a few times.

Sample: PBMCs or T cells enriched from blood (not recorded which). The TCR was taken from a woman aged 25 to 39 who had recovered from COVID-19. This chain links TRBV4-3 with TRBJ1-1; 10 bases fit TRBD1. The CDR3: CASSQGYNRDRGTEAFF. For the CDR3, the DNA is TGCGCCAGCAGCCAAGGCTATAACCGGGACAGGGGCACTGAAGCTTTCTTT.